The source of this T cell receptor beta chain is a study of blood T cell repertoires in COVID-19. Sequencing was performed with immunoSEQ multiplex PCR; in TCRdb, only in-frame clones are kept and a portion is missing. The sample records 120,000 or so clones, approximately 74% being singletons. Trimming stripped 4 bases from V and 1 base from J, with 8 bases between. The CDR3 consists of 13 residues. Germline V gives CDR1 SGHNT, CDR2 YYREEE (reference sequence). This clone was counted only a few times. The sequence was obtained from a man aged 55-75 years with acute or convalescent COVID-19. The rearrangement links TRBV5-4 to TRBJ1-1, with D unclear. Input material: peripheral blood. The CDR3 bases are TGTGCCAGCAGCGCAGATGCGAACACTGAAGCTTTCTTT. Its protein product is CASSADANTEAFF. Drawing the rest from reference TRBV5-4 and TRBJ1-1, the complete variable domain is ETGVTQSPTHLIKTRGQQVTLRCSSQSGHNTVSWYQQALGQGPQFIFQYYREEENGRGNFPPRFSGLQFPNYSSELNVNALELDDSALYLCASSADANTEAFFGQGTRLTVV.